This is a list of T cell receptor beta chains from one sample in a study of T cells in Graves' hyperthyroidism and ophthalmopathy. One entry per CDR3 protein, called by TCRdb with MiXCR from the multiplex PCR reads. The sample carries roughly 530,000 distinct CDR3 sequences, over 15% recorded once. Sequenced sample: blood. The origin of the receptors is a woman aged 18-29 years with Graves' ophthalmopathy. CDR3s include the opening cysteine and the closing phenylalanine or tryptophan. A D gene is named only where the DNA matches it firmly. Size values are once, few and many counts, or a class for expanded clones, and some rows have none.

>TRBV9|TRBD1|TRBJ2-5|few|13
TGTGCCAGCAGCGGGGGACAGAGGGAGACCCAGTACTTC
CASSGGQRETQYF
>TRBV14|TRBD2|TRBJ2-5|few|12
TGTGCCAGCAGCCCAGTTGGGAGGGGACGGTACTTC
CASSPVGRGRYF
>TRBV29-1|-|TRBJ1-2|few|12
TGCAGCGTCATACACAGGAGAGGAGGCTACACCTTC
CSVIHRRGGYTF
>TRBV20-1|TRBD2|TRBJ2-2|once|16
TGCAGTGCTAGTCGAGGGCTAGCGGGGGGCACCGGGGAGCTGTTTTTT
CSASRGLAGGTGELFF
>TRBV3-1|-|TRBJ1-5|many|13
TGTGCCAGCGGGGGGGCTAGCAATCAGCCCCAGCATTTT
CASGGASNQPQHF
>TRBV27|-|TRBJ2-7|many|14
TGTGCCAGCACCCCCCGGGGCTCGTCCTACGAGCAGTACTTC
CASTPRGSSYEQYF
>TRBV4-1|-|TRBJ1-1|-|12
TGCGCCAGCAGCCAAGGGGCAAATGAAGCTTTCTTT
CASSQGANEAFF
>TRBV11-3|TRBD1|TRBJ2-5|many|16
TGTGCCAGCAGCCAACCACCGGGACAGGACCAAGAGACCCAGTACTTC
CASSQPPGQDQETQYF
>TRBV20-1|-|TRBJ2-1|-|16
TGCAGTGCTGCGCCGCAGGGTGCGGTATTTGGCAATGAGCAGTTCTTC
CSAAPQGAVFGNEQFF
>TRBV7-2|TRBD1|TRBJ1-3|few|16
TGTGCCAGCAGCTTAGTGGGACAGGGGAGAGGAAACACCATATATTTT
CASSLVGQGRGNTIYF
>TRBV7-3|TRBD2|TRBJ2-7|once|18
TGTGCCAGCAGCCCCCTCGGGGGTGGACTAGCGGGAGAACTAGAGCAGTACTTC
CASSPLGGGLAGELEQYF
>TRBV15|-|TRBJ1-2|-|16
TGTGCCACCAGCAGAGATAGAAGACAGAAGGCGGATGGCTACACCTTC
CATSRDRRQKADGYTF
>TRBV28|TRBD2|TRBJ2-7|many|13
TGTGCCAGCAGCATGACTAGCGCCTACGAGCAGTACTTC
CASSMTSAYEQYF
>TRBV28|-|TRBJ1-5|many|16
TGTGCCAGCAGTTTATGGGCCCGCACAGTAGATCAGCCCCAGCATTTT
CASSLWARTVDQPQHF
>TRBV5-5|TRBD1|TRBJ2-5|few|15
TGTGCCAGCAGCGGGAGGGACAGGGAAGGAGAGACCCAGTACTTC
CASSGRDREGETQYF
>TRBV5-1|TRBD1|TRBJ1-2|many|15
TGCGCCAGCAGCTTGGATGGACAGGCGGTCTATGGCTACACCTTC
CASSLDGQAVYGYTF
>TRBV5-1|-|TRBJ2-1|few|13
TGCGCCAGCAGCTCCCCCCATAACAATGAGCAGTTCTTC
CASSSPHNNEQFF
>TRBV28|TRBD1|TRBJ2-7|many|15
TGTGCCAGCAGTTTGTTTACAGGGGCCGTCTACGAGCAGTACTTC
CASSLFTGAVYEQYF
>TRBV6-1|-|TRBJ1-2|many|10
TGTGCCAGCAGTGAAACGGGCTACACCTTC
CASSETGYTF
>TRBV24-1|-|TRBJ1-2|-|15
TGTGCCACCAGTGATTTAGGGGGGGGCAGCTATGGCTACACCTTC
CATSDLGGGSYGYTF